This TCR beta chain was profiled in a study of cytomegalovirus exposure and HLA in healthy donors. Study-wide results and limits: A cluster of highly shared sequence variants was likely a sequencing artifact.

With 60 Vbeta and 13 Jbeta primers, the PCR was carried out. The protocol was immunoSEQ multiplex PCR, while the TCRdb copy is restricted to in-frame clones and leaves out a portion. The data contain 150,000 to 200,000 clones, approximately 84% of them singletons. Regarding this clone: Its antigen is currently unknown.

This CDR3 has 16 amino acids. Trimming took 1 base from V and 9 from J, leaving 18 bases between them. From germline, CDR1 is MGHRA and CDR2 YSYEKL. The rearrangement links TRBV4-1 to TRBJ2-2, with D possibly being TRBD1 (7 bases). The receptor comes from a woman in her twenties or thirties in good health and CMV-seropositive. Material: PBMCs. DNA for the CDR3: TGCGCCAGCAGCCAAGTGATAGGGGCAGGGGGGTGGGAGCTGTTTTTT. Protein sequence: CASSQVIGAGGWELFF.